This T cell receptor (beta chain) was recovered during a study of shared clonotypes between healthy human individuals. CDR3 length: 19 residues. V gave up 7 bases and J gave up 3 bases; unmatched junction bases: 17. Looked up from germline, CDR1 is SNHLY and CDR2 is FYNNEI. Sequencing was performed with immunoSEQ multiplex PCR; in TCRdb, only in-frame clones are kept and a portion is missing. The profile covers hundreds of thousands of clones, with roughly 95% appearing a single time and approximately 0.06% taken by the ten largest. This receptor was obtained from a woman aged 30 to 39 in good health. Sequencing was carried out using naive CD4+ T cells sorted from blood. This sample's subset: CD45RA+ positively selected. The V and J genes are TRBV2 and TRBJ2-1; 11 bases map to TRBD2. The CDR3: CASTTGRPGLAEHYNEQFF. As DNA, the CDR3 is TGTGCCAGCACCACAGGGCGACCGGGACTAGCGGAGCACTACAATGAGCAGTTCTTC.